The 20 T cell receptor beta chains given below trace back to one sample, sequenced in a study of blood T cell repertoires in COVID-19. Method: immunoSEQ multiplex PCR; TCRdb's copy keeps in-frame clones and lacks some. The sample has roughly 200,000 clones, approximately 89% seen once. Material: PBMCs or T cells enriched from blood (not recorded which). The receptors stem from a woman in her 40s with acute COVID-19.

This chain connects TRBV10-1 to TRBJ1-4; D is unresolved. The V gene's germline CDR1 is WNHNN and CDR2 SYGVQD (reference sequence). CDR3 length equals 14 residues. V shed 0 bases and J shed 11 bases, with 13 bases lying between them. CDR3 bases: TGCGCCAGCAGTGAGTCCGGCAGGCTTTCGAAACTGTTTTTT. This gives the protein CASSESGRLSKLFF.

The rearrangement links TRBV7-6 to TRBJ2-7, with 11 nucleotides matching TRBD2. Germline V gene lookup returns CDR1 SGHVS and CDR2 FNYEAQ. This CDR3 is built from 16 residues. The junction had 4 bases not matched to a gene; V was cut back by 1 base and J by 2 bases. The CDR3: CASSLGGTSGPYEQYF. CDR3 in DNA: TGTGCCAGCAGCTTAGGGGGGACTAGCGGACCCTACGAGCAGTACTTC.

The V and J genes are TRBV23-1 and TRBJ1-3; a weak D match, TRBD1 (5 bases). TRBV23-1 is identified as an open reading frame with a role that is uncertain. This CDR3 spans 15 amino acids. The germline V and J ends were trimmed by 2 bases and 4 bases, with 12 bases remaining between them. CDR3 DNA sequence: TGCGCCAGCAGTCAAGTTTCAGGGTGCGGAAACACCATATATTTT. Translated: CASSQVSGCGNTIYF.

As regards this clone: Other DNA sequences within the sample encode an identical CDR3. CDR3 amino acids: CASSQDRGGQETQYF. The CDR3 nucleotides read TGTGCCAGCAGCCAAGATCGGGGGGGGCAAGAGACCCAGTACTTC. The chain carries TRBV4-2 and TRBJ2-5; 8 bases are shared with TRBD2. The CDR3 contains 15 residues. Germline CDR1 and CDR2: LGHNA and YNFKEQ. V shed 0 bases, J shed 2 bases, and the junction held 2 bases outside the gene matches.

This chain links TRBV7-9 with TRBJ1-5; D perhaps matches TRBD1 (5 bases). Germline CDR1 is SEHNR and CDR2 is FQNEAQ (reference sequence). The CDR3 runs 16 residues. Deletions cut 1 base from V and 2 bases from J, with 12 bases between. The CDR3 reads CASSLDGGGGNQPQHF. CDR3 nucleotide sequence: TGTGCCAGCAGCTTAGACGGGGGAGGTGGCAATCAGCCCCAGCATTTT.

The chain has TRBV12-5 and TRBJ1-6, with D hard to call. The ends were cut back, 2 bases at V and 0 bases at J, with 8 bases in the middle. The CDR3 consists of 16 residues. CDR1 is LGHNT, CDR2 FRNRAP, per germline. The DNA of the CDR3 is TGTGCTAGTGGTTTGACACGGGACTCCTATAATTCACCCCTCCACTTT. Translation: CASGLTRDSYNSPLHF.

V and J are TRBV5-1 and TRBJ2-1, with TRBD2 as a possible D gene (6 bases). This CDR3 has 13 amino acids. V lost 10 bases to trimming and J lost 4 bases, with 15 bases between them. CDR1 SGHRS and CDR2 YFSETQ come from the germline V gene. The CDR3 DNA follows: TGCGCCTCAAGACTAGAGAGATACAATGAGCAGTTCTTC. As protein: CASRLERYNEQFF.

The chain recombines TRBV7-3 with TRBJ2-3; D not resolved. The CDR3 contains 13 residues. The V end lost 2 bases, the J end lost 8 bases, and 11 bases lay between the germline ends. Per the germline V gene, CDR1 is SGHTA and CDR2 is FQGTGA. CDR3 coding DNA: TGTGCCAGCAGCTTAGACCTAAGAGGTACGCAGTATTTT. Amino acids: CASSLDLRGTQYF.

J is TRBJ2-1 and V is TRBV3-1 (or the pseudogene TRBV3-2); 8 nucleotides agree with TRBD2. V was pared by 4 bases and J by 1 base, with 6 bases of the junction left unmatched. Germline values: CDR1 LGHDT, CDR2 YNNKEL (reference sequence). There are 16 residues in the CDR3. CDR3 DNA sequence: TGTGCCAGCAGCCCATTACTAGCGGATTCCTACAATGAGCAGTTCTTC. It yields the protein CASSPLLADSYNEQFF.

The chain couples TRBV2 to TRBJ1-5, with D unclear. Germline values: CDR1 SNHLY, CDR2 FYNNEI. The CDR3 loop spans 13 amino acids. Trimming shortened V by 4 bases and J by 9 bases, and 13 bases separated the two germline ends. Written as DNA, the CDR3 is TGTGCCAGCAGTGTTGGGCAGGAAGGGCCCCAGCATTTT. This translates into CASSVGQEGPQHF.

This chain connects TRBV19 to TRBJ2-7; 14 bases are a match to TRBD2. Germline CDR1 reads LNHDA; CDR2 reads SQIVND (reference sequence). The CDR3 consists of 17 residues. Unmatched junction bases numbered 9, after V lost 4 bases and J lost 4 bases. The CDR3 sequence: CASSRGRTSGRSYEQYF. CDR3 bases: TGTGCCAGTAGTAGGGGTAGGACTAGCGGGAGGAGTTACGAGCAGTACTTC. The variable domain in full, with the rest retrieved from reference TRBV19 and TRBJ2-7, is DGGITQSPKYLFRKEGQNVTLSCEQNLNHDAMYWYRQDPGQGLRLIYYSQIVNDFQKGDIAEGYSVSREKKESFPLTVTSAQKNPTAFYLCASSRGRTSGRSYEQYFGPGTRLTVT.

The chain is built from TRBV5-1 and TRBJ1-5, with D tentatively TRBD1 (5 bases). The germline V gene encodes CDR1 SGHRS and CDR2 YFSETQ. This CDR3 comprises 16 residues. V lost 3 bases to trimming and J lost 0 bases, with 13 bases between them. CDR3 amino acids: CASSYRQHYSNQPQHF. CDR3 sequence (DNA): TGCGCCAGCAGCTACCGACAGCATTATAGCAATCAGCCCCAGCATTTT.

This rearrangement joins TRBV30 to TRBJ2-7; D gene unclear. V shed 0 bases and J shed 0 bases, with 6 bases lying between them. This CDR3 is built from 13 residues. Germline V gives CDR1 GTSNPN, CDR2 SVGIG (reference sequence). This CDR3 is CAWSVSSSYEQYF. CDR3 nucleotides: TGTGCCTGGAGTGTATCTAGCTCCTACGAGCAGTACTTC.

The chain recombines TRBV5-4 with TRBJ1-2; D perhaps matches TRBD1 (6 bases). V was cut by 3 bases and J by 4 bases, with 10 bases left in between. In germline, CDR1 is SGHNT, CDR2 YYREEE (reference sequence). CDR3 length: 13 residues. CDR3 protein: CASSSTGIYGYTF. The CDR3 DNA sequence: TGTGCCAGCAGCTCCACAGGGATCTATGGCTACACCTTC.

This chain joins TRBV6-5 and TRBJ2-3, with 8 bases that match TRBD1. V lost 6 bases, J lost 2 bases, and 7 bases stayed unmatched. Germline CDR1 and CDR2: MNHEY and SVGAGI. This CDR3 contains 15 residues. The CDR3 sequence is CASRGTGGATDTQYF. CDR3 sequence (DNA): TGTGCCAGCAGGGGGACAGGAGGGGCCACAGATACGCAGTATTTT.

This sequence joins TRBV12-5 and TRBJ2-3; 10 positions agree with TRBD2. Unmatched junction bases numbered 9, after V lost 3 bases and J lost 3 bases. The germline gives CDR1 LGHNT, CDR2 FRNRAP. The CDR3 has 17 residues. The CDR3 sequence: CASGLGAGGRRTDTQYF. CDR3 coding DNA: TGTGCTAGTGGTTTAGGAGCGGGGGGGCGAAGGACAGATACGCAGTATTTT.

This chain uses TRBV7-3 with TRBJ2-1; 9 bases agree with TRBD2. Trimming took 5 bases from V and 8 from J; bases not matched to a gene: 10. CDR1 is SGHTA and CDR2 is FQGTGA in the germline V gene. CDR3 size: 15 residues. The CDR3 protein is CASSPLGTSSDEQFF. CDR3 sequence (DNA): TGTGCCAGCAGCCCCCTAGGGACTAGCTCCGATGAGCAGTTCTTC.

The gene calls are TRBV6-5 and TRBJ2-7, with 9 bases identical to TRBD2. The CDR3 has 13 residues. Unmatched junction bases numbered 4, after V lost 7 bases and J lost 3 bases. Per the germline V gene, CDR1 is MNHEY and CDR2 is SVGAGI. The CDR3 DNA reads TGTGCCAGCAAACAGCGGGAGGACTACGAGCAGTACTTC. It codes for CASKQREDYEQYF.

The CDR3 sequence: CASMRTGANTEAFF. CDR3 bases: TGTGCCAGTATGAGGACAGGGGCGAACACTGAAGCTTTCTTT. This chain connects TRBV19 to TRBJ1-1; 9 bases map to TRBD1. Germline assignment: CDR1 LNHDA and CDR2 SQIVND (reference sequence). The V and J ends lost 7 bases and 1 base, in that order; junction bases with no gene match: 4. CDR3 length: 14 residues.

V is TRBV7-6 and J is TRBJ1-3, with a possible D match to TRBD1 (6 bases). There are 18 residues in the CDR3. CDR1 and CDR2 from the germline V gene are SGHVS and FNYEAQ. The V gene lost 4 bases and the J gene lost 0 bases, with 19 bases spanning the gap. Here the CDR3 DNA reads TGTGCCAGCAGCTCCGCCGGGACACCTCTATTCTCTGGAAACACCATATATTTT. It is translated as CASSSAGTPLFSGNTIYF.